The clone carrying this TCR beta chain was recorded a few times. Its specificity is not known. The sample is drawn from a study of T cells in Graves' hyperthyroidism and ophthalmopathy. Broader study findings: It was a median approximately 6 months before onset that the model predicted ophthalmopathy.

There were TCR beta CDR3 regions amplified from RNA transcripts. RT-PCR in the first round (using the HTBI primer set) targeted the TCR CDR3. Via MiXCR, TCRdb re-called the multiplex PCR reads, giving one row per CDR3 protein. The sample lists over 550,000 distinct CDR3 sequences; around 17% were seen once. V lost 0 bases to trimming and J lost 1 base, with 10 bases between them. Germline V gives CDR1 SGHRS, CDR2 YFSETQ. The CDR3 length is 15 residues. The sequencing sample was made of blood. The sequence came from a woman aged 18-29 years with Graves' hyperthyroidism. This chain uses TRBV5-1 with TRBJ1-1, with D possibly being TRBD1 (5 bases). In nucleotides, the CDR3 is TGCGCCAGCAGCTTGGGGATCCAGGGGAACACTGAAGCTTTCTTT. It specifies CASSLGIQGNTEAFF.